This record concerns one TCR beta chain sequence. An end of the junction does not agree with germline; a read error may underlie this. The sample belongs to a study of Ad26.COV2.S vaccination and SARS-CoV-2 variants. This CDR3 region has 12 residues. CDR1 is LNHDA and CDR2 is SQIVND in the germline V gene (reference sequence). Treatment given: over 15 received Ad26.COV2.S at low or high dose, single or two shots; about five received placebo; per-sample allocation not given. Vaccine and placebo recipients were sampled on day 63 after the first injection. Assay used: immunoSEQ multiplex PCR; TCRdb lists only in-frame clones, some missing. In the table there are about 480,000 clones, approximately 88% of which are singletons.

The sequenced sample was peripheral blood, obtained in a trial of Ad26.COV2.S vaccine versus placebo. The sequence came from a person aged 18-60 years who received the Ad26.COV2.S COVID-19 vaccine or a placebo. The chain uses TRBV19 and TRBJ1-4; D is unclear. CDR3 DNA sequence: TGTGCCAGTAGTACAGTCCTAGGCTCCCCCAAGTTT. Protein sequence: CASSTVLGSPKF. Combining the CDR3 with reference TRBV19 and TRBJ1-4 gives the whole variable domain DGGITQSPKYLFRKEGQNVTLSCEQNLNHDAMYWYRQDPGQGLRLIYYSQIVNDFQKGDIAEGYSVSREKKESFPLTVTSAQKNPTAFYLCASSTVLGSPKFGSGTQLSVL.